Listed below are T cell receptor beta chains from one sample, sequenced in a study of control samples from healthy donors and cancer patients. Sequencing used immunoSEQ multiplex PCR; TCRdb keeps in-frame clones, though not all of them. Altogether roughly 200,000 clones are present, about 90% being singletons, with the ten largest covering less than 2%. Sample: blood. Receptor source: a young man in good health. The CDR3 runs from the conserved cysteine through the conserved F or W. Fields, in order: V gene, J gene, CDR3 protein.

TRBV7-9	TRBJ1-2	CASSSLGQGRNYGYTF
TRBV28	TRBJ1-2	CASSLGTANYGYTF
TRBV30	TRBJ1-2	CAWTQDRVYGYTF
TRBV11-2	TRBJ2-4	CASSGTRGLITSQYF
TRBV12-3/TRBV12-4	TRBJ1-2	CASRAGRILGYTF
TRBV24-1	TRBJ1-6	CATHSGTRGSPLHF
TRBV7-6	TRBJ2-6	CASSLLPTRSGANVLTF
TRBV15	TRBJ2-1	CATISPSGGAGNEQFF
TRBV7-6	TRBJ2-7	CASSHIGQGTYEQYF
TRBV6-5	TRBJ1-1	CASSQGIRKNTEAFF
TRBV20-1	TRBJ1-6	CSASEGLSPLHF
TRBV5-4	TRBJ1-2	CASSLVYERGYTF
TRBV6-5	TRBJ1-1	CASSYSTMGEAFF
TRBV4-2	TRBJ2-7	CASSQGLALYEQYF
TRBV6-5	TRBJ1-2	CASSYRAETTYGYTF
TRBV12-3/TRBV12-4	TRBJ2-2	CASSLTNTGELFF
TRBV5-6	TRBJ1-1	CASSRGREREAFF
TRBV9	TRBJ2-1	CASSVGGTSGGAWDEQFF
TRBV3-1/TRBV3-2	TRBJ2-1	CASSYSGVSYNEQFF
TRBV15	TRBJ1-4	CATNRGFDEKLFF
TRBV3-1/TRBV3-2	TRBJ1-2	CASSFTGGGGYTF
TRBV29-1	TRBJ2-7	CSVAPETYEQYF
TRBV19	TRBJ1-1	CASNSGPGGTNTEAFF
TRBV27	TRBJ1-3	CASSGGGNTIYF
TRBV7-9	TRBJ1-5	CASDGGDNQPQHF
TRBV23-1	TRBJ1-2	CASSMVQQGNADFGYTF
TRBV7-9	TRBJ2-1	CASSPRRMGGGYNEQFF
TRBV19	TRBJ2-1	CASSPGQKPSPQFF
TRBV29-1	TRBJ1-3	CSASPGASGNTIYF
TRBV4-2	TRBJ2-3	CASSQELRGGWSVTDTQYF
TRBV5-6	TRBJ1-1	CASSRLGVMRNTEAFF
TRBV6-7	TRBJ1-5	CAPKEAKLPQPPQHF
TRBV29-1	TRBJ2-4	CSVEGDIQNIQYF
TRBV7-6	TRBJ1-6	CASSLSGASYNSPLHF
TRBV6-5	TRBJ1-5	CASSVSGSNQPQHF
TRBV7-9	TRBJ2-7	CASSPRGLTVSEQYF
TRBV7-2	TRBJ2-3	CASSLARPTQYF
TRBV12-5	TRBJ1-5	CASGLGQGLDQPQHF
TRBV30	TRBJ1-2	CAWSLGGNYGYTF
TRBV11-3	TRBJ2-3	CASSLEAATTDTQYF
TRBV3-1/TRBV3-2	TRBJ2-1	CASSQAASGNEQFF
TRBV18	TRBJ2-1	CASSPTTGKGNEQFF
TRBV9	TRBJ2-2	CASSADWASTGELFF
TRBV6-6	TRBJ2-3	CASRRTGSTDTQYF
TRBV5-5	TRBJ1-2	CASSPRTPGQGEYGYTF
TRBV6-1	TRBJ2-4	CASSESGLAKNIQYF
TRBV27	TRBJ2-1	CASYRDRVNKNSYNEQFF
TRBV6-1	TRBJ1-4	CASSEGGSGEKLFF
TRBV11-3	TRBJ2-5	CASSWGSQETQYF
TRBV7-6	TRBJ2-3	CASSPRLAGGTDTQYF
TRBV11-2	TRBJ2-7	CASSSDRGLESPEQYF
TRBV27	TRBJ2-3	CAVGTSGGSDTQYF
TRBV11-2	TRBJ1-5	CASSQSRGNQPQHF
TRBV10-1	TRBJ2-1	CASSLTASGSYNEQFF
TRBV4-1	TRBJ2-7	CASSQEGPSYEQYF
TRBV5-1	TRBJ1-1	CASSLGVLNTEAFF
TRBV27	TRBJ2-1	CASSLRGGSSYEQFF